The 20 T cell receptor beta chains below come from one sample, sequenced in a study of blood T cell repertoires in COVID-19. Sequencing was performed with immunoSEQ multiplex PCR; in TCRdb, only in-frame clones are kept and a portion is missing. The sample records around 190,000 clones, roughly 84% being singletons. Specimen: peripheral blood. The source is an elderly woman with acute or convalescent COVID-19.

This chain joins TRBV11-2 and TRBJ2-7; the match to TRBD2 covers 12 bases. The CDR3 has 15 amino acids. J gave up 2 bases and V 5 bases, and 4 bases lay outside the gene matches. Germline V gives CDR1 SGHAT, CDR2 FQNNGV. CDR3 nucleotides: TGTGCCAGCAGCCTGGGACTAGCGGGCCCCTACGAGCAGTACTTC. Protein: CASSLGLAGPYEQYF. Drawing the rest from reference TRBV11-2 and TRBJ2-7, the complete variable domain is EAGVAQSPRYKIIEKRQSVAFWCNPISGHATLYWYQQILGQGPKLLIQFQNNGVVDDSQLPKDRFSAERLKGVDSTLKIQPAKLEDSAVYLCASSLGLAGPYEQYFGPGTRLTVT.

This chain uses TRBV4-3 with TRBJ2-6; D not certain. Germline CDR1 LGHNA, CDR2 YSLEER. Trimming stripped 4 bases from V and 0 bases from J, with 10 bases between. The CDR3 is 16 residues long. The CDR3 region is CASSLAGYSGANVLTF. The CDR3 nucleotides read TGCGCCAGCAGCCTTGCCGGGTACTCTGGGGCCAACGTCCTGACTTTC.

This clone was recorded only once. The genes are TRBV20-1 and TRBJ2-1, with a weak D call TRBD2 (6 bases). This CDR3 has 14 residues. V shed 3 bases and J shed 0 bases, with 9 bases lying between them. The V gene's germline CDR1 is DFQATT and CDR2 SNEGSKA (reference sequence). The CDR3 protein is CSASLASSYNEQFF. For the CDR3, the DNA is TGCAGTGCTAGTCTAGCGTCCTCCTACAATGAGCAGTTCTTC.

The CDR3 DNA is TGCGCCAGCAGCCAAGGGGGCCGACTTACAGATACGCAGTATTTT. Its protein is CASSQGGRLTDTQYF. The rearrangement uses TRBV4-3 and TRBJ2-3; possible D gene TRBD1, 5 bases. This CDR3 spans 15 amino acids. V shed 1 base and J shed 3 bases, with 11 bases lying between them. Germline CDR1 is LGHNA and CDR2 is YSLEER.

This clone was observed a handful of times. The chain couples TRBV4-1 to TRBJ1-4; 8 bases match TRBD1. The junction had 4 bases not matched to a gene; V was cut back by 4 bases and J by 3 bases. Germline V CDR1 and CDR2: MGHRA, YSYEKL. The CDR3 length is 15 residues. The CDR3 nucleotides read TGCGCCAGCAGCCGTCAGGGGGCACCTAATGAAAAACTGTTTTTT. Its translation is CASSRQGAPNEKLFF.

This chain links TRBV28 with TRBJ2-1; TRBD2 matches at 11 bases. The CDR3 runs to 15 residues. J was trimmed by 4 bases and V by 6 bases; bases with no gene match: 5. Germline assignment: CDR1 MDHEN and CDR2 SYDVKM. In DNA form, the CDR3 reads TGTGCCAGCAGAGGGACTAGCGGTAAATACAATGAGCAGTTCTTC. As protein: CASRGTSGKYNEQFF.

This clone has just a few counts. The chain combines TRBV14 with TRBJ2-5, with TRBD2 matching 10 bases. Germline assignment: CDR1 SGHDN and CDR2 FVKESK. There are 17 residues in the CDR3. J lost 5 bases, V lost 0 bases, and 9 bases had no gene match. The CDR3 is CASSQDPAGGPRETQYF. The CDR3 coding sequence is TGTGCCAGCAGCCAAGATCCAGCGGGAGGGCCGAGGGAGACCCAGTACTTC.

V and J are TRBV3-1 (or the pseudogene TRBV3-2) and TRBJ2-1; D gene ambiguous. There are 11 residues in the CDR3. The germline V gene has CDR1 LGHDT and CDR2 YNNKEL (reference sequence). The V gene lost 1 base and the J gene lost 7 bases, with 2 bases spanning the gap. This CDR3 is CASSQANEQFF. DNA of the CDR3: TGTGCCAGCAGCCAAGCAAATGAGCAGTTCTTC.

The genes are TRBV3-1 (or the pseudogene TRBV3-2) and TRBJ1-2; D remains ambiguous. Trimming cost V 0 bases and J 8 bases, with 10 bases left between them. The CDR3 totals 13 residues. Germline V gives CDR1 LGHDT, CDR2 YNNKEL (reference sequence). For the CDR3, the DNA is TGTGCCAGCAGCCAAGACGCCGGGGAAGGCTACACCTTC. Translating gives CASSQDAGEGYTF.

The chain is built from TRBV10-2 and TRBJ2-1, with TRBD2 as a possible D gene (5 bases). CDR1 is WSHSY, CDR2 SAAADI, per germline. This CDR3 spans 15 amino acids. Trimming left V 8 bases short and J 6 bases short, with 20 bases between. The CDR3 DNA reads TGCGCCAGCTTTAAGGGTGGGAGCATTGGCAATGAGCAGTTCTTC. Translating it yields CASFKGGSIGNEQFF.

The rearrangement uses TRBV18 and TRBJ2-3; no firm D call. Trimming removed 1 base from V and 2 bases from J, with 16 bases in between. The CDR3 has 17 residues. CDR1 and CDR2 (germline): KGHSH, LQKENI. The CDR3 region has the DNA TGTGCCAGCTCACCACGGTTGCGAGTGCTAAACACAGATACGCAGTATTTT. Translated: CASSPRLRVLNTDTQYF.

The gene calls are TRBV21-1 and TRBJ1-4; no check of the table's D call, TRBD1, against the DNA was made. TRBV21-1 is listed as a pseudogene. This CDR3 spans 17 amino acids. CDR3 loop: CASSPGQGVPRNEKLFF. CDR3 bases: TGTGCCAGCAGCCCCGGACAGGGCGTCCCCAGGAATGAAAAACTGTTTTTT.

This clone was seen once. V is TRBV28 and J is TRBJ2-3; 12 positions match TRBD2. Per the germline V gene, CDR1 is MDHEN and CDR2 is SYDVKM. CDR3 length: 16 residues. V lost 6 bases, J lost 5 bases, and 9 bases stayed unmatched. CDR3 in amino acids: CASSSWTSGIQDTQYF. DNA of the CDR3: TGTGCCAGCAGCTCTTGGACTAGCGGGATACAAGATACGCAGTATTTT.

The chain links TRBV18 to TRBJ2-3; perhaps TRBD2 as D (5 bases). The germline CDR1 and CDR2 sequences are KGHSH and LQKENI. This CDR3 is built from 16 residues. Trimming removed 5 bases at V and 2 bases at J, with 17 bases between. For the CDR3, the DNA is TGTGCCAGCTCAACTAGGACGGGTTTTCACACAGATACGCAGTATTTT. Residues: CASSTRTGFHTDTQYF. The variable domain in full, completed from reference TRBV18 and TRBJ2-3, reads NAGVMQNPRHLVRRRGQEARLRCSPMKGHSHVYWYRQLPEEGLKFMVYLQKENIIDESGMPKERFSAEFPKEGPSILRIQQVVRGDSAAYFCASSTRTGFHTDTQYFGPGTRLTVL.

V is TRBV28 and J is TRBJ1-1; 8 bases match TRBD1. Germline lookup yields CDR1 MDHEN and CDR2 SYDVKM. The CDR3 loop spans 15 amino acids. Germline trimming cut 6 bases from V and 5 bases from J; bases unmatched to any gene: 11. CDR3 nucleotides: TGTGCCAGCAGCTATATCCACAGGGGGTCGACTGAAGCTTTCTTT. Translation gives CASSYIHRGSTEAFF.

The rearrangement joins TRBV7-3 to TRBJ2-1; D not certain. V lost 5 bases and J 4 bases, leaving 9 bases between the germline ends. Germline CDR1 reads SGHTA; CDR2 reads FQGTGA. The CDR3 spans 13 residues. Here the CDR3 reads CASSLSLYNEQFF. CDR3 bases: TGTGCCAGCAGCCTCAGTTTGTACAATGAGCAGTTCTTC.

The CDR3 spells CASSVAGQGYGYTF. In DNA form, the CDR3 reads TGTGCCAGCAGCGTAGCCGGACAGGGGTATGGCTACACCTTC. This sequence joins TRBV9 and TRBJ1-2; 9 positions agree with TRBD1. Germline trimming cut 0 bases from V and 5 bases from J; bases unmatched to any gene: 2. Per the germline V gene, CDR1 is SGDLS and CDR2 is YYNGEE. This CDR3 region has 14 residues.

The V gene is TRBV24-1, the J gene TRBJ1-6; tentatively, D is TRBD1 (5 bases). This CDR3 comprises 16 residues. V lost 3 bases and J 7 bases, leaving 15 bases between the germline ends. CDR1 is KGHDR and CDR2 is SFDVKD in the germline V gene. Written as DNA, the CDR3 is TGTGCCACCAGTGATAGCGGGGGATCGAGGAATTCACCCCTCCACTTT. The encoded protein is CATSDSGGSRNSPLHF.

The CDR3 is CASSPIGSQETQYF. The CDR3 region has the DNA TGTGCCAGCTCACCAATTGGCAGTCAAGAGACCCAGTACTTC. This chain links TRBV18 with TRBJ2-5, with D unclear. CDR3 length: 14 residues. V was trimmed by 2 bases and J by 2 bases, leaving 9 bases between them. CDR1 and CDR2 from the germline V gene are KGHSH and LQKENI.

In its sample, this clone was seen a few times. This chain uses TRBV25-1 with TRBJ1-2; D perhaps matches TRBD1 (5 bases). This CDR3 is built from 15 residues. Germline values: CDR1 MGHDK, CDR2 SYGVNS. The germline V and J ends were trimmed by 0 bases and 8 bases, with 16 bases remaining between them. DNA for the CDR3: TGTGCCAGCAGTGAATATGGGCAGGGAAATAACGGCTACACCTTC. This codes for CASSEYGQGNNGYTF.